This entry lists 22 T cell receptor beta chains sequenced from one sample in a study of shared clonotypes between healthy human individuals. Data came from immunoSEQ multiplex PCR; TCRdb stores just in-frame clones and leaves some out. The repertoire includes more than 900,000 clones, around 78% of them detected once, and roughly 0.61% sits in the top ten. Material: memory CD4+ T cells from PBMCs. Subset defined: CD45RA-negative fraction. The origin of the receptors is a man younger than 35 in good health. Some clones in this sample may be carry-over from other donors' samples.

The genes are TRBV5-1 and TRBJ1-1, with D possibly matching TRBD1 (6 bases). The CDR3 totals 15 residues. The germline V and J ends were trimmed by 4 bases and 3 bases, with 16 bases remaining between them. Germline assignment: CDR1 SGHRS and CDR2 YFSETQ. The CDR3 nucleotides are TGCGCCAGCAGCCGGGGGGGCGCCGGGGACACTGAAGCTTTCTTT. This codes for CASSRGGAGDTEAFF.

In this sample, this clone turned up a few times. The V and J genes are TRBV10-3 and TRBJ1-5; D gene ambiguous. Trimming stripped 0 bases from V and 10 bases from J, with 19 bases between. Per the germline V gene, CDR1 is ENHRY and CDR2 is SYGVKD. This CDR3 has 16 amino acids. The CDR3, as DNA: TGTGCCATCAGTGAGTCGGATGGCAGCTACTCGGGACCCCAGCATTTT. Amino acid sequence: CAISESDGSYSGPQHF.

The chain combines TRBV4-1 with TRBJ1-5; D possibly corresponds to TRBD1 (5 bases). V lost 2 bases and J 5 bases, leaving 13 bases between the germline ends. The CDR3 spans 15 residues. Germline V gene sequence: CDR1 MGHRA, CDR2 YSYEKL. The CDR3, as DNA: TGCGCCAGCAGCCAACCGGGGCAGGGCTATCAGCCCCAGCATTTT. Its translation: CASSQPGQGYQPQHF.

The chain links TRBV4-3 to TRBJ1-3, with D unresolved. Germline V gene data show CDR1 as LGHNA and CDR2 as YSLEER. The CDR3 consists of 18 residues. V lost 0 bases and J 1 base, leaving 16 bases between the germline ends. CDR3 residues: CASSQDFAGGLSGNTIYF. The CDR3 DNA reads TGCGCCAGCAGCCAAGACTTCGCCGGTGGATTGTCTGGAAACACCATATATTTT.

Remarks on this clone: This likely reflects a read error, since a far larger clone is one base away. The sample carries other DNA sequences with the same CDR3. The V gene is TRBV28, the J gene TRBJ1-2; 7 nucleotides match TRBD1. Germline lookup yields CDR1 MDHEN and CDR2 SYDVKM. Losses at the gene ends were 3 bases for V and 2 bases for J; bases not matched to a gene: 0. This CDR3 is built from 13 residues. In DNA, the CDR3 is TGTGCCAGCAGTTTGACAGGGAACTATGGCTACACCTTC. Its translation: CASSLTGNYGYTF.

The chain uses TRBV4-1 and TRBJ2-1; 7 bases are a match to TRBD2. The V segment lost 0 bases and the J segment 6 bases; nucleotides outside the gene matches: 11. The CDR3 is 17 amino acids. In germline, CDR1 is MGHRA, CDR2 YSYEKL. The CDR3 coding sequence is TGCGCCAGCAGCCAAGATAATGCTCGGCGGGAGTTCAATGAGCAGTTCTTC. Its translation is CASSQDNARREFNEQFF.

The V and J genes are TRBV7-6 and TRBJ2-1; D ambiguous. V was trimmed by 2 bases and J by 6 bases, leaving 8 bases between them. CDR1 is SGHVS and CDR2 is FNYEAQ in the germline V gene. This CDR3 is 13 amino acids long. The CDR3 reads CASSLTPSNEQFF. As DNA, the CDR3 is TGTGCCAGCAGCTTAACCCCCAGCAATGAGCAGTTCTTC.

This chain connects TRBV7-3 to TRBJ2-7; TRBD2 matches 10 bases. With V trimmed by 0 bases and J by 5 bases, 7 bases remained unmatched. The CDR3 has 16 residues. CDR1 SGHTA and CDR2 FQGTGA come from the germline V gene. The CDR3 DNA reads TGTGCCAGCAGCTTAACGTCGGCTAGCGGGAGTAACGAGCAGTACTTC. Translating gives CASSLTSASGSNEQYF.

This chain joins TRBV6-6 and TRBJ2-5; no clear D gene. The CDR3 has 11 amino acids. The germline CDR1 and CDR2 sequences are MNHNY and SVGAGI (reference sequence). Trimming cost V 8 bases and J 2 bases, with 6 bases left between them. The CDR3: CASAQQETQYF. The CDR3 region has the DNA TGTGCCAGCGCCCAACAAGAGACCCAGTACTTC.

This chain links TRBV7-2 with TRBJ2-3, with 12 positions matching TRBD2. This CDR3 region has 16 residues. The V and J ends lost 6 bases and 2 bases, in that order; junction bases with no gene match: 6. Germline V lookup: CDR1 SGHTA, CDR2 FQGNSA. DNA for the CDR3: TGTGCCAGCAGGCTCGGGACTAGCGGGTTCACAGATACGCAGTATTTT. As protein: CASRLGTSGFTDTQYF.

The rearrangement links TRBV7-2 to TRBJ2-1; tentatively, D is TRBD2 (5 bases). Trimming shortened V by 3 bases and J by 7 bases, and 10 bases separated the two germline ends. CDR1 is SGHTA, CDR2 FQGNSA, per germline. The length of the CDR3 is 13 residues. The CDR3 sequence is CASSFQPGNEQFF. The CDR3 DNA follows: TGTGCCAGCAGCTTCCAACCGGGGAATGAGCAGTTCTTC.

In this sample, this clone turned up a few times. The CDR3 region is CASSLHASYEQYF. The CDR3 DNA reads TGTGCCAGCAGTCTACACGCTTCCTACGAGCAGTACTTC. This chain uses TRBV28 with TRBJ2-7; no clear D. The length of the CDR3 is 13 residues. The V gene lost 5 bases and the J gene lost 1 base, with 9 bases spanning the gap. Germline CDR1 and CDR2: MDHEN and SYDVKM.

This chain joins TRBV6-6 and TRBJ2-7; TRBD2 matches 8 bases. CDR3 size: 14 residues. The trim removed 4 bases at V and 0 bases at J, leaving 2 bases unmatched. CDR1 MNHNY and CDR2 SVGAGI come from the germline V gene (reference sequence). CDR3 nucleotides: TGTGCCAGCAGTTTAACTAGCGGCTCCTACGAGCAGTACTTC. It specifies CASSLTSGSYEQYF.

The chain employs TRBV6-5 and TRBJ2-5; D may be TRBD1 (5 bases). CDR3 length: 15 amino acids. V shed 6 bases and J shed 4 bases, with 18 bases lying between them. Germline V gene lookup returns CDR1 MNHEY and CDR2 SVGAGI. The CDR3 DNA is TGTGCCAGCAGCCGCACATGGTTAGGGGCAGAGACCCAGTACTTC. Protein product: CASSRTWLGAETQYF.

CDR3 bases: TGTGCCAGCAGCCCCAGGGGGGGTGGTGAGCAGTTCTTC. Amino acids: CASSPRGGGEQFF. The chain is built from TRBV5-4 and TRBJ2-1; D is tentatively TRBD1 or TRBD2 (7 bases each). The CDR3 runs 13 residues. Deletions cut 4 bases from V and 9 bases from J, with 14 bases between. The germline CDR1 and CDR2 sequences are SGHNT and YYREEE (reference sequence). Looking up the rest from reference TRBV5-4 and TRBJ2-1 gives the full variable domain: ETGVTQSPTHLIKTRGQQVTLRCSSQSGHNTVSWYQQALGQGPQFIFQYYREEENGRGNFPPRFSGLQFPNYSSELNVNALELDDSALYLCASSPRGGGEQFFGPGTRLTVL.

The chain is built from TRBV6-5 and TRBJ2-1; no clear D gene. Trimming removed 6 bases at V and 5 bases at J, with 17 bases between. Looked up from germline, CDR1 is MNHEY and CDR2 is SVGAGI. The CDR3 is 15 residues long. CDR3 sequence: CASRATLFMDNEQFF. The CDR3 bases are TGTGCCAGCAGAGCCACCCTGTTTATGGACAATGAGCAGTTCTTC.

The CDR3 here is CASSVGGSSKNIQYF. The CDR3 coding sequence is TGTGCCAGCAGCGTCGGGGGCAGTTCCAAAAACATTCAGTACTTC. The chain employs TRBV9 and TRBJ2-4; the D gene could be TRBD1 or TRBD2 (6 bases each). CDR3 length equals 15 residues. Germline CDR1 and CDR2: SGDLS and YYNGEE. Between the trimmed V and J ends, which lost 2 bases and 2 bases, there was a span of 11 bases.

This rearrangement joins TRBV30 to TRBJ1-1; D not certain. With 5 bases removed from V and 10 bases from J, the gap between germline ends came to 20 bases. CDR3 length equals 13 residues. Germline CDR1 GTSNPN, CDR2 SVGIG (reference sequence). DNA for the CDR3: TGTGCCTGGGGCCATCCGGGCCGGCCATTAGCTTTCTTT. This codes for CAWGHPGRPLAFF.

The gene calls are TRBV18 and TRBJ2-3; the D gene is possibly TRBD2 (5 bases). This CDR3 is built from 14 residues. The V gene's germline CDR1 is KGHSH and CDR2 LQKENI. Trimming shortened V by 3 bases and J by 2 bases, and 9 bases separated the two germline ends. CDR3 nucleotides: TGTGCCAGCTCACCGTACGGGAACACAGATACGCAGTATTTT. It yields the protein CASSPYGNTDTQYF. The full variable domain, with the rest looked up from reference TRBV18 and TRBJ2-3, is NAGVMQNPRHLVRRRGQEARLRCSPMKGHSHVYWYRQLPEEGLKFMVYLQKENIIDESGMPKERFSAEFPKEGPSILRIQQVVRGDSAAYFCASSPYGNTDTQYFGPGTRLTVL.

A note on this clone: This sample also contains other DNA sequences that code for the same CDR3. This sequence joins TRBV7-3 and TRBJ2-7, with a possible D match to TRBD1 (6 bases). This CDR3 is built from 12 residues. V was clipped by 2 bases and J by 7 bases, with 9 bases between them. Germline lookup yields CDR1 SGHTA and CDR2 FQGTGA. The CDR3 is CASSLGGGEQYF. CDR3 in DNA: TGTGCCAGCAGCTTAGGGGGCGGAGAGCAGTACTTC.

This chain uses TRBV6-5 with TRBJ2-7; 11 positions match TRBD2. V shed 6 bases, J shed 3 bases, and the junction held 4 bases outside the gene matches. The CDR3 is 14 residues long. In germline, CDR1 is MNHEY, CDR2 SVGAGI. For the CDR3, the DNA is TGTGCCAGCAGAACGACTAGCGGGGTCTACGAGCAGTACTTC. It translates to CASRTTSGVYEQYF.

V is TRBV7-2 and J is TRBJ1-3; D uncertain. CDR3 length equals 13 residues. V lost 4 bases to trimming and J lost 2 bases, with 6 bases between them. Germline V gives CDR1 SGHTA, CDR2 FQGNSA. The DNA of the CDR3 is TGTGCCAGCAGCTCCAATACTGGAAACACCATATATTTT. Encoded protein: CASSSNTGNTIYF.